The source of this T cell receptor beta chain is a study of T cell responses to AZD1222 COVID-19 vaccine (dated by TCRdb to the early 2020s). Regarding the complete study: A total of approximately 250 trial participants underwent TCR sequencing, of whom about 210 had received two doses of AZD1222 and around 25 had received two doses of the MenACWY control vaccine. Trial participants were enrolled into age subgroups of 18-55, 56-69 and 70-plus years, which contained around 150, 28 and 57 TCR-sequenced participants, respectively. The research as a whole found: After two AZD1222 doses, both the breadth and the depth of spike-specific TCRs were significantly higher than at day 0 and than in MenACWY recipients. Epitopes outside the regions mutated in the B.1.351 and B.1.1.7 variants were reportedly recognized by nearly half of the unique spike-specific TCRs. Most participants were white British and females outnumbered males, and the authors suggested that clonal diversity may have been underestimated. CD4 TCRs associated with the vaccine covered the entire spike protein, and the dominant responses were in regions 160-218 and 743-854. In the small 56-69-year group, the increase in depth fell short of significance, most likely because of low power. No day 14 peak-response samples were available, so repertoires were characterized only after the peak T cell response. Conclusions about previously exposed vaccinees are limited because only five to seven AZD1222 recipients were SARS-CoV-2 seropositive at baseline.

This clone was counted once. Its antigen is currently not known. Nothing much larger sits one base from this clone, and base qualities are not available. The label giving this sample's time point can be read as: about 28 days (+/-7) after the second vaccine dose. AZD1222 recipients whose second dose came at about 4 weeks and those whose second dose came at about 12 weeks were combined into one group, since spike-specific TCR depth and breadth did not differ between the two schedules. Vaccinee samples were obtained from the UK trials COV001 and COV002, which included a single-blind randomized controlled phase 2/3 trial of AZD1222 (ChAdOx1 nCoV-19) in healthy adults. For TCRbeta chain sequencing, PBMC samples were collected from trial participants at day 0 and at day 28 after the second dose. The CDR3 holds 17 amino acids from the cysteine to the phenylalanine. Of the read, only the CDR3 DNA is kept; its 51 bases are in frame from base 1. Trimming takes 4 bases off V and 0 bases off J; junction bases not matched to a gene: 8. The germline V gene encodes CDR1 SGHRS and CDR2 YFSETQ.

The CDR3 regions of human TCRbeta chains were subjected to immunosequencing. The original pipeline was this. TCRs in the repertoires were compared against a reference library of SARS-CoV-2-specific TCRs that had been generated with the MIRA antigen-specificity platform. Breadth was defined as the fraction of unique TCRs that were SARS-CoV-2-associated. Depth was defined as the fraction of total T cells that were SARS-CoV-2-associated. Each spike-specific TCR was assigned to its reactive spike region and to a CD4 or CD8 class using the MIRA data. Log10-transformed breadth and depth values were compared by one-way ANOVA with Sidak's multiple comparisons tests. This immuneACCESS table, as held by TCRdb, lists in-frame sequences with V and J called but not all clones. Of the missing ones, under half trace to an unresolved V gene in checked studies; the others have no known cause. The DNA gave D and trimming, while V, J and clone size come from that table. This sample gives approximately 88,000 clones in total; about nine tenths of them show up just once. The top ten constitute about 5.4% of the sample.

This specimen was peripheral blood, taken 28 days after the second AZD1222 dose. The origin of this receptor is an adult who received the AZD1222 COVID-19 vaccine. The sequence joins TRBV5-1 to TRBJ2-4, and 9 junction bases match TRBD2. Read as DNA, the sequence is TGCGCCAGCAGCCTATTTAGCGGGGGACTAGCCAAAAACATTCAGTACTTC. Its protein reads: CASSLFSGGLAKNIQYF.